The sequence of this TCR beta chain was determined in a study of blood T cell repertoires in COVID-19. Study information: The United States, Italy and Spain were the sources of the acute and convalescent COVID-19 samples. Sources were T cells, B-cell-depleted T cells, or PBMCs; the material itself was cDNA or gDNA.

Authors' methods: From reference gene primer amplification, estimates of nucleated cell counts were derived. Some clones are missing from TCRdb's copy, which holds only in-frame ones; the method was immunoSEQ multiplex PCR. For V, J and clone size, that table is used; D and trimming come from the DNA. The sample lists some 190,000 clones, around 82% occurring once. Seattle patients were enrolled while actively infected and followed longitudinally. This CDR3 has 16 residues. Germline lookup yields CDR1 LGHNA and CDR2 YNFKEQ. The V and J ends lost 0 bases and 4 bases respectively, with 13 bases between them.

Specimen: peripheral blood. The TCR was taken from a man of 80 years or more with COVID-19, enrolled during active disease. This chain uses TRBV4-2 with TRBJ1-3, with D possibly TRBD1 on 6 matching bases. The CDR3 loop is CASSQEGPRGGNTIYF. The CDR3 nucleotides are TGTGCCAGCAGCCAAGAAGGGCCCAGGGGAGGAAACACCATATATTTT.